These 19 T cell receptor beta chains came from one sample sequenced in a study of glioma-infiltrating T cells after dendritic cell vaccination. Produced via immunoSEQ multiplex PCR; TCRdb's table is partial and in-frame only. The repertoire holds 95,000 to 110,000 clones, around 81% seen once, with about 12% in the top ten. The sequences come from blood, collected before dendritic cell vaccination. All receptors derive from a human donor with glioblastoma.

The chain uses TRBV7-9 and TRBJ1-6, with D uncertain. V shed 11 bases and J shed 1 base, with 6 bases lying between them. CDR1 and CDR2 from the germline V gene are SEHNR and FQNEAQ (reference sequence). This CDR3 has 12 residues. The CDR3 reads CAGGSYNSPLHF. The CDR3 region has the DNA TGTGCCGGAGGTTCCTATAATTCACCCCTCCACTTT.

This sequence joins TRBV6-5 and TRBJ1-2; no firm D call. The CDR3 spans 15 residues. Per the germline V gene, CDR1 is MNHEY and CDR2 is SVGAGI. V was pared by 5 bases and J by 5 bases, with 18 bases between. As DNA, the CDR3 is TGTGCCAGCAGTGTTCCCACCGGGAGCGGGTATGGCTACACCTTC. This codes for CASSVPTGSGYGYTF.

This chain links TRBV6-1 with TRBJ2-7; 11 positions match TRBD1. The V segment lost 7 bases and the J segment 4 bases; nucleotides outside the gene matches: 6. Germline loops: CDR1 MNHNS, CDR2 SASEGT. CDR3 length equals 14 residues. This CDR3 reads CASIGQGAYYEQYF. For the CDR3, the DNA is TGTGCCAGCATCGGACAGGGGGCCTATTACGAGCAGTACTTC.

The CDR3 is CASGQGWVNTEAFF. DNA of the CDR3: TGTGCCAGCGGCCAGGGGTGGGTGAACACTGAAGCTTTCTTT. V and J are TRBV7-2 and TRBJ1-1, with a weak D call TRBD1 (6 bases). The V end lost 8 bases, the J end lost 0 bases, and 13 bases lay between the germline ends. From germline, CDR1 is SGHTA and CDR2 FQGNSA. The CDR3 has 14 residues. The entire variable domain, with the rest obtained from reference TRBV7-2 and TRBJ1-1, is as follows: GAGVSQSPSNKVTEKGKDVELRCDPISGHTALYWYRQSLGQGLEFLIYFQGNSAPDKSGLPSDRFSAERTGGSVSTLTIQRTQQEDSAVYLCASGQGWVNTEAFFGQGTRLTVV.

This chain uses TRBV2 with TRBJ2-7; TRBD2 matches at 10 bases. The V and J ends lost 4 bases and 3 bases, in that order; junction bases with no gene match: 6. Germline CDR1 SNHLY, CDR2 FYNNEI. The CDR3 is 15 amino acids. CDR3 loop: CASSGLAGLSYEQYF. The CDR3 DNA reads TGTGCCAGCAGTGGACTAGCGGGCCTGAGCTACGAGCAGTACTTC.

The rearrangement joins TRBV5-5 to TRBJ2-7; 7 bases fit TRBD1. J was trimmed by 2 bases and V by 6 bases; bases with no gene match: 11. The CDR3 consists of 15 residues. Germline V CDR1 and CDR2: SGHKS, YYEKEE (reference sequence). DNA for the CDR3: TGTGCCAGCATTTCGAGGGGGCTACCTACCTACGAGCAGTACTTC. Translation gives CASISRGLPTYEQYF. Combining the CDR3 with reference TRBV5-5 and TRBJ2-7 gives the whole variable domain DAGVTQSPTHLIKTRGQQVTLRCSPISGHKSVSWYQQVLGQGPQFIFQYYEKEERGRGNFPDRFSARQFPNYSSELNVNALLLGDSALYLCASISRGLPTYEQYFGPGTRLTVT.

The J gene is TRBJ1-3, the V gene TRBV9, with 7 bases fitting TRBD1. The trim removed 4 bases at V and 4 bases at J, leaving 11 bases unmatched. CDR3 length equals 16 residues. CDR1 and CDR2 from the germline V gene are SGDLS and YYNGEE. The CDR3 is CASSFGQAPRGNTIYF. The CDR3 DNA sequence: TGTGCCAGCAGCTTCGGACAGGCCCCGCGGGGAAACACCATATATTTT.

This chain joins TRBV5-8 and TRBJ1-5; D may be TRBD1 (5 bases). V lost 0 bases and J lost 3, with 13 bases in between. CDR1 and CDR2 (germline): SGHTS, YDEGEE. The CDR3 extends over 16 amino acids. The CDR3 loop reads CASSLAEGDYNQPQHF. The DNA for the CDR3 is TGTGCCAGCAGCTTGGCGGAAGGGGATTACAATCAGCCCCAGCATTTT.

The chain uses TRBV13 and TRBJ2-5, with D possibly matching TRBD2 (6 bases). Looked up from germline, CDR1 is PRHDT and CDR2 is FYEKMQ (reference sequence). The CDR3 runs to 14 residues. V gave up 4 bases and J gave up 4 bases, with 13 bases separating them. DNA of the CDR3: TGTGCCAGCAGCTCGGGAGCCCCCACAGAGACCCAGTACTTC. Amino acids: CASSSGAPTETQYF.

A remark on this clone: The sample holds other DNA sequences that translate to the same CDR3. The V call is TRBV10-1, the J call TRBJ1-1; no definite D call. V was pared by 6 bases and J by 5 bases, with 13 bases between. This CDR3 is 13 amino acids long. Germline V gene lookup returns CDR1 WNHNN and CDR2 SYGVQD (reference sequence). The CDR3 DNA sequence: TGCGCCAGCAGAATGGGGAGAGGGACTGAAGCTTTCTTT. It translates to CASRMGRGTEAFF.

The V gene is TRBV6-1, the J gene TRBJ1-1; no clear D gene. Trimming removed 8 bases at V and 3 bases at J, with 13 bases between. The germline V gene encodes CDR1 MNHNS and CDR2 SASEGT. The CDR3 totals 13 residues. DNA of the CDR3: TGTGCCAGCCGACTCGCGGCGGACACTGAAGCTTTCTTT. This sequence encodes CASRLAADTEAFF.

The chain joins TRBV6-1 to TRBJ1-2; no clear D. CDR3 length: 13 amino acids. Trimming pared 1 base from V and 8 bases from J, leaving 11 bases between. Germline V gene lookup returns CDR1 MNHNS and CDR2 SASEGT. As DNA, the CDR3 is TGTGCCAGCAGTGAAGACGGGGATGGGGGCTACACCTTC. Its protein is CASSEDGDGGYTF.

The rearrangement uses TRBV5-6 and TRBJ1-1; a possible D gene is TRBD1 (6 bases). The CDR3 totals 14 residues. In germline, CDR1 is SGHDT, CDR2 YYEEEE. V lost 5 bases, J lost 4 bases, and 15 bases lay in between. CDR3 nucleotide sequence: TGTGCCAGCAGTGAGCAGGGGCAAGGCACTGAAGCTTTCTTT. Its translation is CASSEQGQGTEAFF. Full variable domain (outside the CDR3, taken from reference TRBV5-6 and TRBJ1-1): DAGVTQSPTHLIKTRGQQVTLRCSPKSGHDTVSWYQQALGQGPQFIFQYYEEEERQRGNFPDRFSGHQFPNYSSELNVNALLLGDSALYLCASSEQGQGTEAFFGQGTRLTVV.

The CDR3 DNA follows: TGCGCCAGCAGTGTTTCAGGGTCAGATACGCAGTATTTT. Translated, it gives CASSVSGSDTQYF. V and J are TRBV10-1 and TRBJ2-3; tentatively, D is TRBD1 (5 bases). The CDR3 spans 13 residues. Germline V lookup: CDR1 WNHNN, CDR2 SYGVQD (reference sequence). V shed 4 bases and J shed 4 bases, with 9 bases lying between them.

This sequence joins TRBV9 and TRBJ1-5, with 7 bases matching TRBD1. CDR1 and CDR2 from the germline V gene are SGDLS and YYNGEE. This CDR3 spans 14 amino acids. V lost 0 bases, J lost 6 bases, and 3 bases stayed unmatched. Written as DNA, the CDR3 is TGTGCCAGCAGCGTAGGAGGGGGCCTTCAGCCCCAGCATTTT. This sequence encodes CASSVGGGLQPQHF.

V usage is TRBV30 and J usage is TRBJ1-2; D might be TRBD1 (5 bases). This CDR3 has 13 residues. Germline CDR1 is GTSNPN and CDR2 is SVGIG (reference sequence). V was pared by 0 bases and J by 8 bases, with 13 bases between. CDR3 nucleotide sequence: TGTGCCTGGAGTGTGGGGCAGGGATCAGGCTACACCTTC. It specifies CAWSVGQGSGYTF.

The chain uses TRBV7-8 and TRBJ1-3, with no clear D. Germline V gene lookup returns CDR1 SGHVS and CDR2 FQNEAQ. This CDR3 is built from 12 residues. Deletions cut 0 bases from V and 5 bases from J, with 2 bases between. The CDR3 region is CASSLARNTIYF. Here the CDR3 DNA reads TGTGCCAGCAGCTTAGCTAGAAACACCATATATTTT.

This clone is labeled as medium-sized (0.01 to 0.1%). DNA of the CDR3: TGTGCCAGCAGGCTCCCAGGGATGGACAATGAGCAGTTCTTC. It is translated as CASRLPGMDNEQFF. This chain joins TRBV6-6 and TRBJ2-1; tentative D call: TRBD1 (5 bases). V lost 6 bases and J lost 5, with 14 bases in between. Germline CDR1 and CDR2: MNHNY and SVGAGI (reference sequence). The CDR3 extends over 14 amino acids.

V is TRBV5-4 and J is TRBJ2-5, with 9 bases matching TRBD1. The tail of the sequence fits TRBJ2-7 better, so the J call may be wrong. Germline V CDR1 and CDR2: SGHNT, YYREEE (reference sequence). The CDR3 consists of 15 residues. CDR3 loop: CASSLRGQGAYEQYF. In nucleotides, the CDR3 is TGTGCCAGCAGCTTGAGGGGACAGGGCGCCTACGAGCAGTACTTC.